This record looks at one T cell receptor beta chain sequence and its context. Its matching antigen is unknown. With 5 bases clipped from V and 9 bases from J, the junction kept 14 bases outside the gene matches. Germline assignment: CDR1 MNHEY and CDR2 SMNVEV (reference sequence). The CDR3 is made up of 16 amino acids. This record comes from a study of shared clonotypes between healthy human individuals. This table comes from immunoSEQ multiplex PCR, and its TCRdb copy is limited to in-frame clones, with some not included. This sample carries around 2.5 million clones, 93% of them seen once, and the ten largest clones take 0.36%. The study, taken as a whole, reports: Naive subsets typically showed greater estimated richness than memory subsets.

The TCR sequence derives from a man aged 18 to 30 in good health. Some clones in this sample may be carry-over from other donors' samples. The specimen sequenced was naive CD4+ T cells from PBMCs. Regarding subset: CD45RA+ positively selected. The V gene is TRBV27, the J gene TRBJ2-1; 9 bases line up with TRBD2. The DNA of the CDR3 is TGTGCCAGCAGTCCACCCCGGGGACTAGCAGTAACTGAGCAGTTCTTC. This sequence encodes CASSPPRGLAVTEQFF.